This note documents a single T cell receptor (beta chain) sequence. Cohort assignment relied on participant-reported clinical history. Trimming removed 0 bases at V and 5 bases at J, with 17 bases between. CDR1 and CDR2 (germline): KGHSH, LQKENI. The CDR3 sequence is 16 residues long. This specimen belongs to a study of blood T cell repertoires in COVID-19. Study background: Sites across the United States, Italy and Spain contributed samples from acute and convalescent COVID-19. Sources were T cells, B-cell-depleted T cells, or PBMCs; the material itself was cDNA or gDNA.

Generated by immunoSEQ multiplex PCR, the TCRdb table keeps only in-frame clones and is missing some. The data contain 200,000 or so clones, 75% to 85% of them singletons. The chain combines TRBV18 with TRBJ2-7; no reliable D call. Sequenced: PBMCs or T cells enriched from blood (not recorded which). The TCR sequence derives from a woman aged 40 to 50 with acute COVID-19. In nucleotides, the CDR3 is TGTGCCAGCTCACCACCGCGCCGATTGCAGGTGGACGAGCAGTACTTC. Protein product: CASSPPRRLQVDEQYF.